Listed here are 2 T cell receptor beta chains from one sample, sequenced in a study of PD-L1 blockade in urothelial cancer. Indicated time point: pretreatment peripheral blood. The assay was immunoSEQ multiplex PCR, and TCRdb's table has in-frame clones only and misses some. The profile covers roughly 55,000 clones, with roughly 86% appearing a single time and 20% to 25% taken by the ten largest. The sample consisted of PBMCs, taken around atezolizumab (anti-PD-L1) treatment. The source is a man aged 55-75 years with urothelial cancer.

The chain couples TRBV5-6 to TRBJ2-2; perhaps TRBD1 as D (6 bases). This CDR3 spans 15 amino acids. The germline V gene has CDR1 SGHDT and CDR2 YYEEEE. The germline V and J ends were trimmed by 4 bases and 3 bases, with 13 bases remaining between them. The CDR3 loop reads CASSTGLKDTGELFF. Written as DNA, the CDR3 is TGTGCCAGCAGCACAGGGTTGAAAGACACCGGGGAGCTGTTTTTT.

About this clone itself: Germline and junction disagree at one end, which may indicate a read error. The V gene is TRBV18, the J gene TRBJ1-4, with D uncertain. Germline-derived CDR1 and CDR2 are KGHSH and LQKENI. The CDR3 runs 12 residues. The CDR3 DNA reads TGTGCCAGCTCGCCACCGAACGGAAAACTGTTTTTT. As protein: CASSPPNGKLFF.